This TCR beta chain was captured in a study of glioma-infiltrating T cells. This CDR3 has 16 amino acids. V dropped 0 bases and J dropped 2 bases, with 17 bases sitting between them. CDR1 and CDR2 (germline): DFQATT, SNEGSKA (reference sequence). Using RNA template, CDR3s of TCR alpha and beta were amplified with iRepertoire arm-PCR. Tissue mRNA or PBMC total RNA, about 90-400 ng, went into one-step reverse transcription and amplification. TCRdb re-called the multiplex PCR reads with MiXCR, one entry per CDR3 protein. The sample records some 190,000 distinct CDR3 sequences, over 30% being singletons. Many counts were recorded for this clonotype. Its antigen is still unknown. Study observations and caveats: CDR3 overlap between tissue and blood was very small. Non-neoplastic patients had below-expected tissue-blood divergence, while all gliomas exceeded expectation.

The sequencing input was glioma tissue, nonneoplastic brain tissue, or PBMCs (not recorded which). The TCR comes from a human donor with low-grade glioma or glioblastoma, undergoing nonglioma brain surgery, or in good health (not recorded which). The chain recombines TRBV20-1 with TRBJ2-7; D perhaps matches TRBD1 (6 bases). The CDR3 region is CSARDTAGEGAYEQYF. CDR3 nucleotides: TGCAGTGCTAGAGATACGGCTGGAGAGGGGGCCTACGAGCAGTACTTC.